The 10 T cell receptor beta chains below come from one sample, sequenced in a study of cytomegalovirus exposure and HLA in healthy donors (dated by TCRdb to about 2017). The library relied on the immunoSEQ multiplex PCR assay. TCRdb provides this immuneACCESS table in a form limited to in-frame rearrangements. Some clones are lacking; in checked studies, under half of them reflect an unresolved V gene, and why the rest are absent is not known. A total of some 130,000 clones appear in this sample, almost 85% of them only once. Around 27% of the sample comes from the top ten. The specimen was PBMCs. The receptors shown here come from a man aged 25 to 45 in good health and CMV-seropositive.

The chain recombines TRBV4-1 with TRBJ2-7; 8 bases fit TRBD1. With V trimmed by 0 bases and J by 0 bases, 10 bases remained unmatched. The CDR3 is made up of 18 amino acids. Per the germline V gene, CDR1 is MGHRA and CDR2 is YSYEKL. DNA of the CDR3: TGCGCCAGCAGCCAAGAAAGAATGACAGGGGTCAGCTCCTACGAGCAGTACTTC. Translation: CASSQERMTGVSSYEQYF.

The chain couples TRBV11-1 to TRBJ1-1; D uncertain. This CDR3 is 13 amino acids long. Trimming pared 5 bases from V and 0 bases from J, leaving 7 bases between. From germline, CDR1 is SGHAT and CDR2 FQDESV (reference sequence). The CDR3 here is CASSAGLNTEAFF. The CDR3, as DNA: TGTGCCAGCAGCGCAGGATTGAACACTGAAGCTTTCTTT.

The chain is built from TRBV19 and TRBJ2-7; TRBD2 matches 12 bases. V was pared by 7 bases and J by 6 bases, with 10 bases of the junction left unmatched. This CDR3 has 15 amino acids. CDR1 LNHDA and CDR2 SQIVND come from the germline V gene (reference sequence). CDR3 protein: CASNLLAGGPSEQYF. The CDR3 DNA sequence: TGTGCCAGTAACCTTCTAGCGGGAGGGCCTAGCGAGCAGTACTTC.

The chain joins TRBV4-3 to TRBJ2-1; maybe TRBD1 (5 bases). The germline gives CDR1 LGHNA, CDR2 YSLEER. CDR3 size: 14 residues. V shed 0 bases and J shed 5 bases, with 8 bases lying between them. The CDR3 sequence is CASSQDTTDNEQFF. The CDR3 DNA is TGCGCCAGCAGCCAAGATACGACAGACAATGAGCAGTTCTTC.

This chain links TRBV6-6 with TRBJ1-3; tentative D call: TRBD1 (6 bases). Trimming stripped 0 bases from V and 6 bases from J, with 12 bases between. The CDR3 is 15 amino acids. CDR1 and CDR2 (germline): MNHNY, SVGAGI (reference sequence). CDR3 loop: CASSYSPQGINTIYF. The DNA for the CDR3 is TGTGCCAGCAGTTACTCTCCCCAGGGGATAAACACCATATATTTT.

This chain joins TRBV18 and TRBJ1-5, with a weak D call TRBD1 (6 bases). The germline V gene encodes CDR1 KGHSH and CDR2 LQKENI. The CDR3 runs to 14 residues. Trimming cost V 4 bases and J 7 bases, with 14 bases left between them. The CDR3 nucleotides are TGTGCCAGCTCACTCGAGGGACAAGGGCAGCCCCAGCATTTT. It yields the protein CASSLEGQGQPQHF.

The rearrangement joins TRBV30 to TRBJ2-1; 7 bases line up with TRBD2. With 4 bases clipped from V and 2 bases from J, the junction kept 14 bases outside the gene matches. The length of the CDR3 is 17 residues. Germline CDR1 GTSNPN, CDR2 SVGIG (reference sequence). DNA of the CDR3: TGTGCCTGGAAGGGACCCTTTGGCGGGAGAACCTACAATGAGCAGTTCTTC. Its translation: CAWKGPFGGRTYNEQFF. The whole variable domain, remainder taken from reference TRBV30 and TRBJ2-1, is SQTIHQWPATLVQPVGSPLSLECTVEGTSNPNLYWYRQAAGRGLQLLFYSVGIGQISSEVPQNLSASRPQDRQFILSSKKLLLSDSGFYLCAWKGPFGGRTYNEQFFGPGTRLTVL.

This clone was found a few times. The CDR3 nucleotides read TGTGCCAGCAGCGACCCCAGGGTGGATGTGCATGGCTACACCTTC. Translating it yields CASSDPRVDVHGYTF. This chain joins TRBV2 and TRBJ1-2; D is perhaps TRBD1 (5 bases). The germline V gene encodes CDR1 SNHLY and CDR2 FYNNEI. The length of the CDR3 is 15 residues. With 6 bases removed from V and 6 bases from J, the gap between germline ends came to 20 bases.

The chain employs TRBV7-2 and TRBJ2-5; 7 bases line up with TRBD1. The CDR3 is 14 amino acids. In germline, CDR1 is SGHTA, CDR2 FQGNSA. V was clipped by 3 bases and J by 4 bases; unmatched bases: 5. CDR3: CASSLFGQAETQYF. The CDR3 bases are TGTGCCAGCAGCTTGTTCGGACAGGCAGAGACCCAGTACTTC. Based on the CDR3 plus reference TRBV7-2 and TRBJ2-5, the full variable domain is GAGVSQSPSNKVTEKGKDVELRCDPISGHTALYWYRQSLGQGLEFLIYFQGNSAPDKSGLPSDRFSAERTGGSVSTLTIQRTQQEDSAVYLCASSLFGQAETQYFGPGTRLLVL.

This clone was seen a single time. Other nucleotide sequences in the sample specify the same CDR3. V usage is TRBV2 and J usage is TRBJ2-7, with a tentative D call TRBD2 (5 bases). The V gene's germline CDR1 is SNHLY and CDR2 FYNNEI. The CDR3 is 12 amino acids. V shed 7 bases and J shed 0 bases, with 7 bases lying between them. CDR3 in amino acids: CASTRGSYEQYF. CDR3 in DNA: TGTGCCAGCACCCGGGGCTCCTACGAGCAGTACTTC.